The 14 T cell receptor beta chains below come from one sample, sequenced in a study of CXCR3-negative and CXCR3-positive naive CD8 T cells. General observations from the study: For CXCR3-positive naive cells, TRB CDR3s were more hydrophobic than those of CXCR3-negative naive cells.

The libraries of TRB cDNA were prepared using 5' RACE with UMI labels. From its re-call of the 5' RACE reads, TCRdb lists each CDR3 protein once, without DNA. Its listing shows under 150,000 distinct CDR3 sequences. Antigen specificity for these receptors is unknown. The sample comprised naive CXCR3+ CD8+ T cells from blood. The sample's subset: CD45RO-CCR7+CD27+CD95- naive CD8+ T cells expressing CXCR3 (TNR3+). The source of these receptors is a human donor in good health. Some clones in this sample may be carry-over from other donors' samples.

The gene calls are TRBV14 and TRBJ1-5; TCRdb's D call, TRBD1, is unchecked because there is no DNA. Germline V gene lookup returns CDR1 SGHDN and CDR2 FVKESK. This CDR3 spans 13 amino acids. CDR3 sequence reads: CASSLTGGQPQHF.

This chain joins TRBV6-2 or TRBV6-3 and TRBJ2-6; TCRdb indicates TRBD1, and absent DNA this call remains unverified. The germline CDR1 and CDR2 sequences are MNHEY and SVGEGT. The CDR3 runs to 14 residues. The CDR3 loop is CASSSWTGGDVLTF.

The CDR3 sequence is CAISEDEYAADTQYF. The chain combines TRBV10-3 with TRBJ2-3. Germline assignment: CDR1 ENHRY and CDR2 SYGVKD. CDR3 length: 15 amino acids.

The J gene is TRBJ1-1, the V gene TRBV2; TCRdb outputs TRBD1, but without DNA this stays unchecked. Germline V lookup: CDR1 SNHLY, CDR2 FYNNEI. The CDR3 is 13 amino acids. CDR3 protein: CASSHREQTEAFF.

The chain is built from TRBV29-1 and TRBJ2-7; without DNA, the TCRdb call of TRBD2 cannot be checked. The germline V gene encodes CDR1 SQVTM and CDR2 ANQGSEA. The CDR3 has 16 residues. The CDR3 spells CSVEELAGGDSDEQYF.

The chain is built from TRBV5-8 and TRBJ1-1. Germline V gene data show CDR1 as SGHTS and CDR2 as YDEGEE. The CDR3 length is 14 residues. The CDR3 loop reads CASSSTRGNTEAFF.

This chain links TRBV7-2 with TRBJ2-6; the D call of TRBD1 rests on TCRdb alone, since no DNA is present to check it. Germline assignment: CDR1 SGHTA and CDR2 FQGNSA. There are 17 residues in the CDR3. CDR3 loop: CASSLQGSHSGANVLTF.

The chain combines TRBV12-3 or TRBV12-4 with TRBJ2-2; TCRdb designates TRBD2, a call that cannot be tested without DNA. The CDR3 loop spans 14 amino acids. The CDR3 sequence: CASRRATSGGELFF.

This rearrangement joins TRBV5-1 to TRBJ1-1; the D call from TCRdb, TRBD1, cannot be confirmed without DNA. CDR1 SGHRS and CDR2 YFSETQ come from the germline V gene. This CDR3 is built from 15 residues. CDR3: CASSLVNRLCAEAFF.

V and J are TRBV7-6 and TRBJ1-5; TCRdb gives TRBD1 as the D gene, but with no DNA this cannot be confirmed. Germline V gives CDR1 SGHVS, CDR2 FNYEAQ. This CDR3 region has 14 residues. This chain's CDR3 is CASSLAAWGQPQHF.

This chain links TRBV7-9 with TRBJ2-7; TCRdb designates TRBD1, a call that cannot be tested without DNA. The V gene's germline CDR1 is SEHNR and CDR2 FQNEAQ (reference sequence). This CDR3 has 13 residues. The CDR3 loop is CASSSRDNYEQYF.

The chain recombines TRBV6-2 or TRBV6-3 with TRBJ1-1. CDR1 and CDR2 (germline): MNHEY, SVGEGT. This CDR3 has 12 residues. Here the CDR3 reads CASSYMNTEAFF.

The gene calls are TRBV28 and TRBJ1-1; with no DNA, the TCRdb D assignment of TRBD1 cannot be verified. CDR1 and CDR2 (germline): MDHEN, SYDVKM. The length of the CDR3 is 14 residues. The CDR3 sequence: CASSPTGVTAEAFF.

The gene calls are TRBV9 and TRBJ2-2; the D call of TRBD1 rests on TCRdb alone, since no DNA is present to check it. The CDR3 extends over 17 amino acids. CDR1 SGDLS and CDR2 YYNGEE come from the germline V gene. CDR3 sequence reads: CASSVVIDRANTGELFF. Filled out from reference TRBV9 and TRBJ2-2, the complete variable domain reads DSGVTQTPKHLITATGQRVTLRCSPRSGDLSVYWYQQSLDQGLQFLIQYYNGEERAKGNILERFSAQQFPDLHSELNLSSLELGDSALYFCASSVVIDRANTGELFFGEGSRLTVL.